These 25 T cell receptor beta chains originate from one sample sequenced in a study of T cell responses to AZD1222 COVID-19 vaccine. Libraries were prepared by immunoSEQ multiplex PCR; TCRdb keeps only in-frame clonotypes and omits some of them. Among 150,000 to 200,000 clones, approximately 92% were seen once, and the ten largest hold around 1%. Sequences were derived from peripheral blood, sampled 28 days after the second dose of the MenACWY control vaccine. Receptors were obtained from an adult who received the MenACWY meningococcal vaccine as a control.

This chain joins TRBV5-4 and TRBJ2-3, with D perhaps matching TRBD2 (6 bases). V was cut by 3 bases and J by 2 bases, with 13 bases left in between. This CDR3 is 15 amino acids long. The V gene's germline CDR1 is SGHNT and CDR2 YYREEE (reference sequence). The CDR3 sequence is CASSSNGGNTDTQYF. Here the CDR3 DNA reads TGTGCCAGCAGCTCCAACGGGGGTAACACAGATACGCAGTATTTT.

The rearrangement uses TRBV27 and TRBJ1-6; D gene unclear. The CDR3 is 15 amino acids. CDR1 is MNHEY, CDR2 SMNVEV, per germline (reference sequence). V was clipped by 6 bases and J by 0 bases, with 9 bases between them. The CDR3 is CASRVASSYNSPLHF. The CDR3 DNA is TGTGCCAGCAGGGTTGCGTCCTCCTATAATTCACCCCTCCACTTT.

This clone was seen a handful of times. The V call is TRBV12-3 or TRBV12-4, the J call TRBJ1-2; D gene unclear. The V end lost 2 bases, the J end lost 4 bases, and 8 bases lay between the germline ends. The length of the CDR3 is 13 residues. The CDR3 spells CASSLQLPYGYTF. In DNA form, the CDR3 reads TGTGCCAGCAGTTTACAGTTACCCTATGGCTACACCTTC.

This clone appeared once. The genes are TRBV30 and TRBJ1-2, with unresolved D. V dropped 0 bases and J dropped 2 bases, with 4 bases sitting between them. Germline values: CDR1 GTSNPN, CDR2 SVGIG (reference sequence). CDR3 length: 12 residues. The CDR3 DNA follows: TGTGCCTGGAGTGTTCGCAACTATGGCTACACCTTC. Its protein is CAWSVRNYGYTF.

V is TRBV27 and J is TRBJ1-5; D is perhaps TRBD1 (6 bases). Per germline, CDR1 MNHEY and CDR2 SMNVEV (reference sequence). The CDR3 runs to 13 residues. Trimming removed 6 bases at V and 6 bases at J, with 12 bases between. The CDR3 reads CASSQRGIQPQHF. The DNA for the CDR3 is TGTGCCAGCAGCCAGAGGGGGATTCAGCCCCAGCATTTT.

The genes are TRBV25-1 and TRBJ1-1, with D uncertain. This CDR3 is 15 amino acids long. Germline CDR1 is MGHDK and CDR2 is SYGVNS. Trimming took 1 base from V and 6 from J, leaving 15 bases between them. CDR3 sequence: CASSELSSIPPEAFF. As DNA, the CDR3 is TGTGCCAGCAGTGAATTGTCTTCCATACCACCTGAAGCTTTCTTT. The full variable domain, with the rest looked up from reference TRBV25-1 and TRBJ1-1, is EADIYQTPRYLVIGTGKKITLECSQTMGHDKMYWYQQDPGMELHLIHYSYGVNSTEKGDLSSESTVSRIRTEHFPLTLESARPSHTSQYLCASSELSSIPPEAFFGQGTRLTVV.

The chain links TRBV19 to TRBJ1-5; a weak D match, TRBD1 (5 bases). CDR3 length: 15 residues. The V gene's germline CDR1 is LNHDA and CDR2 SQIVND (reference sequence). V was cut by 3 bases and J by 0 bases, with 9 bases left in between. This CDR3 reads CASSIDSYSNQPQHF. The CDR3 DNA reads TGTGCCAGTAGTATCGACAGCTATAGCAATCAGCCCCAGCATTTT.

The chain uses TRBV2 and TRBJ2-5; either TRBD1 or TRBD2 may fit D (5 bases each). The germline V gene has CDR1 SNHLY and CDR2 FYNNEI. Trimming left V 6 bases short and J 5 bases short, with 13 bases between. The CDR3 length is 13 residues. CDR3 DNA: TGTGCCAGCAGAGGGGACCCTTGGGAGACCCAGTACTTC. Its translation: CASRGDPWETQYF. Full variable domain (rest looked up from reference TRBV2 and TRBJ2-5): EPEVTQTPSHQVTQMGQEVILRCVPISNHLYFYWYRQILGQKVEFLVSFYNNEISEKSEIFDDQFSVERPDGSNFTLKIRSTKLEDSAMYFCASRGDPWETQYFGPGTRLLVL.

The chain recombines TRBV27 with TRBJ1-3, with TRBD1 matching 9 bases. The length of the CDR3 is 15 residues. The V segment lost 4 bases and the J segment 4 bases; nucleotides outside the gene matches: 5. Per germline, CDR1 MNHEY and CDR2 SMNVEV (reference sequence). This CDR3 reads CASSSGTGIGNTIYF. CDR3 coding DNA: TGTGCCAGCAGTTCCGGGACAGGGATCGGAAACACCATATATTTT.

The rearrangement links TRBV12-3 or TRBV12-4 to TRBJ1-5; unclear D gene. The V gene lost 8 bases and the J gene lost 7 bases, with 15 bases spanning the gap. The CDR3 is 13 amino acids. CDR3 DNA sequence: TGTGCCAGCGGTTACGGCACCGACCAGCCCCAGCATTTT. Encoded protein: CASGYGTDQPQHF.

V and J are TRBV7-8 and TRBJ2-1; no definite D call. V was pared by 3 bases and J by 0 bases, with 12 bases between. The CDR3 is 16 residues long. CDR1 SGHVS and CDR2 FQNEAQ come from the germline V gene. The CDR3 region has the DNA TGTGCCAGCAGCTTCGGCAGTCCTAGCTCCTACAATGAGCAGTTCTTC. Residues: CASSFGSPSSYNEQFF.

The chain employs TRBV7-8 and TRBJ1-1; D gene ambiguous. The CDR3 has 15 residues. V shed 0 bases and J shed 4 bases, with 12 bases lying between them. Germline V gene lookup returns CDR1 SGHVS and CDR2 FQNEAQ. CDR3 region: CASSLASGSSTEAFF. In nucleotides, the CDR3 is TGTGCCAGCAGCTTAGCGTCCGGGAGTAGCACTGAAGCTTTCTTT.

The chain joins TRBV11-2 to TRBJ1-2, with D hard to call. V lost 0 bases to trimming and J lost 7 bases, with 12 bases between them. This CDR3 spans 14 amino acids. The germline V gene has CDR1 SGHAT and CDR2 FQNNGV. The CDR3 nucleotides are TGTGCCAGCAGCTTAGATCTTACTGCTCTTGGCTACACCTTC. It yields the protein CASSLDLTALGYTF.

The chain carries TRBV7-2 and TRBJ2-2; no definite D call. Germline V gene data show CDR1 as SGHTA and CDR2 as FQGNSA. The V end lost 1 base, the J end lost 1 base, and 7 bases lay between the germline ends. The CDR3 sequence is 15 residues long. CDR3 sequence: CASSLGVGNTGELFF. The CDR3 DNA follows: TGTGCCAGCAGCTTAGGTGTGGGGAACACCGGGGAGCTGTTTTTT.

This CDR3 is CASSQELTGNEKLFF. The DNA for the CDR3 is TGTGCCAGCAGCCAAGAACTGACGGGGAATGAAAAACTGTTTTTT. The chain employs TRBV4-2 and TRBJ1-4; D is unresolved. The V end was cut by 0 bases, the J end by 5 bases, with 10 bases between. The CDR3 extends over 15 amino acids. The germline gives CDR1 LGHNA, CDR2 YNFKEQ.

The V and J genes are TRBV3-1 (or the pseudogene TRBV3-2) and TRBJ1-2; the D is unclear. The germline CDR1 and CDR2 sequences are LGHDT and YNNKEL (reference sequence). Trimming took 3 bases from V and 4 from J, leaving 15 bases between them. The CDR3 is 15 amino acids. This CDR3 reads CASSQNLNGGYGYTF. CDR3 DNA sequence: TGTGCCAGCAGCCAGAATCTAAATGGCGGCTATGGCTACACCTTC.

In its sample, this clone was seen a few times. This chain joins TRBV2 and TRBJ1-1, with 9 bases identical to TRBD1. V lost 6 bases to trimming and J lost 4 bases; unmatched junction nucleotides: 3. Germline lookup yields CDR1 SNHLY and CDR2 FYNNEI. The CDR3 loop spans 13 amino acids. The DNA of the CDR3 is TGTGCCAGCAGAGGACAGGGGTTCACTGAAGCTTTCTTT. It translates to CASRGQGFTEAFF.

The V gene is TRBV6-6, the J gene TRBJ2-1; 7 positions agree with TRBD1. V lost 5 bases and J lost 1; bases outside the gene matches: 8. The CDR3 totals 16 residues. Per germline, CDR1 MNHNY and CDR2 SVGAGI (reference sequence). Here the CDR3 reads CASSPRDSRSYNEQFF. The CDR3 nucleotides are TGTGCCAGCAGTCCCCGGGACAGTCGTTCCTACAATGAGCAGTTCTTC.

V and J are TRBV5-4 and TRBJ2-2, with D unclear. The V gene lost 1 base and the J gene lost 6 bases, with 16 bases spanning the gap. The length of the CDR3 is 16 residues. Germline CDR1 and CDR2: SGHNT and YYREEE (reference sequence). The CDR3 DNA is TGTGCCAGCAGCTTGCGTGGTGACAAGAGGCCCGGGGAGCTGTTTTTT. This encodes CASSLRGDKRPGELFF.

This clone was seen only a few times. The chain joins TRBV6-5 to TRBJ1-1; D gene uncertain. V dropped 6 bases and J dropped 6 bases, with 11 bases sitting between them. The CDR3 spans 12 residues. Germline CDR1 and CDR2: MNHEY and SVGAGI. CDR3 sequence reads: CASRKWGAEAFF. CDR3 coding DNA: TGTGCCAGCAGAAAATGGGGAGCTGAAGCTTTCTTT.

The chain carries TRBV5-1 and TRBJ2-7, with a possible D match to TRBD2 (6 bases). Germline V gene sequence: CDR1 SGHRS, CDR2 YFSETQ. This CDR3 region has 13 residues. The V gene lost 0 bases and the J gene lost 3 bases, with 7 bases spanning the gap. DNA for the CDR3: TGCGCCAGCAGCTTGGTGGGGGGCTACGAGCAGTACTTC. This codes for CASSLVGGYEQYF.

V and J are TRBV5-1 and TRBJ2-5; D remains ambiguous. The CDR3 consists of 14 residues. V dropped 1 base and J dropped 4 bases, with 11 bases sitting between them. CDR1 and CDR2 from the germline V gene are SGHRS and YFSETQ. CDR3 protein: CASSLRPTPETQYF. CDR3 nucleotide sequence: TGCGCCAGCAGCTTGCGGCCTACCCCAGAGACCCAGTACTTC.

In DNA, the CDR3 is TGTGCCAGCAGTAGACTAGCGGGGCGTTCCTACGAGCAGTACTTC. As protein: CASSRLAGRSYEQYF. The V gene is TRBV2, the J gene TRBJ2-7; 11 bases are shared with TRBD2. CDR3 size: 15 residues. After removal of 5 bases from V and 1 base from J, the junction contained 4 bases not matched to a gene. The germline V gene encodes CDR1 SNHLY and CDR2 FYNNEI.

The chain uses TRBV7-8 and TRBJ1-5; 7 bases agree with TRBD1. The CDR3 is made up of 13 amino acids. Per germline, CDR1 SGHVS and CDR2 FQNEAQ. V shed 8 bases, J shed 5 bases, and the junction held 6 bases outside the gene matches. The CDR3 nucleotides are TGTGCCAGCTCAGGGGGGGGGCATCAGCCCCAGCATTTT. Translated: CASSGGGHQPQHF.

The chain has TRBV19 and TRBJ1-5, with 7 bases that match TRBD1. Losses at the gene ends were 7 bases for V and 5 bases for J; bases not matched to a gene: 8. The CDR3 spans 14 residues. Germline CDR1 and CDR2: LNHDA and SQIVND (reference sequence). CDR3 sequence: CASKRTGFDQPQHF. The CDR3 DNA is TGTGCCAGTAAAAGGACAGGTTTCGATCAGCCCCAGCATTTT. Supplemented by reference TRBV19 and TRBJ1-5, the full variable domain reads DGGITQSPKYLFRKEGQNVTLSCEQNLNHDAMYWYRQDPGQGLRLIYYSQIVNDFQKGDIAEGYSVSREKKESFPLTVTSAQKNPTAFYLCASKRTGFDQPQHFGDGTRLSIL.